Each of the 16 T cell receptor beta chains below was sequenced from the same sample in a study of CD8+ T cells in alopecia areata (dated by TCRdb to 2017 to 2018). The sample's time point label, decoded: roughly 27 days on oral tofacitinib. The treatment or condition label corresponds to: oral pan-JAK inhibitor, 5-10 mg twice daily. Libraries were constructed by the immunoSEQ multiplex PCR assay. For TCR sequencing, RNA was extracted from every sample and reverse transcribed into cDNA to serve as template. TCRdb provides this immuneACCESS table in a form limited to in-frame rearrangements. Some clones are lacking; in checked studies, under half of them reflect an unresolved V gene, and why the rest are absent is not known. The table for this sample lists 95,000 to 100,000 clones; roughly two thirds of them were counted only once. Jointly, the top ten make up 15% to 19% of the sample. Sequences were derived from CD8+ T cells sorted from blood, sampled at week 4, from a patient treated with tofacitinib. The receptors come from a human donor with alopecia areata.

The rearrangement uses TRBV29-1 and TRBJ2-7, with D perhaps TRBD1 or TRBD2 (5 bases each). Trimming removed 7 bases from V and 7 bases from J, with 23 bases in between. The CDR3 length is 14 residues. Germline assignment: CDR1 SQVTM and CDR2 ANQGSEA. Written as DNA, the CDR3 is TGCAGCGCGACATCCGGGACGGTGGGTATGGAGCAGTACTTC. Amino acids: CSATSGTVGMEQYF.

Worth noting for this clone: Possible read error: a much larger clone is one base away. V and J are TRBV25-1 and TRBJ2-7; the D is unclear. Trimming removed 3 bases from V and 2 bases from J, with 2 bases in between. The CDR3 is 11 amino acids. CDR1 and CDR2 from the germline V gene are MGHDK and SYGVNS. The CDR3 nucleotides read TGTGCCAGCAGTGACGCCTACGAGCAGTACTTC. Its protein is CASSDAYEQYF.

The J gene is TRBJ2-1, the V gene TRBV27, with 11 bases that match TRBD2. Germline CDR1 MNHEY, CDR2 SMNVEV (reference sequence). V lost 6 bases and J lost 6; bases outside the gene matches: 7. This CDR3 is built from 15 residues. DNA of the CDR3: TGTGCCAGCAGATTAGCGGGAGGGAACCTCAATGAGCAGTTCTTC. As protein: CASRLAGGNLNEQFF.

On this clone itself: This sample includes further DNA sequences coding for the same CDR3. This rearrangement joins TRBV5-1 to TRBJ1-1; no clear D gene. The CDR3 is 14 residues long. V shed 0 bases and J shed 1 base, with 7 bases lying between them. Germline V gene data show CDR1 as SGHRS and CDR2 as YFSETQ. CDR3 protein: CASSLGVGNTEAFF. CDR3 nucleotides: TGCGCCAGCAGCTTGGGGGTAGGGAACACTGAAGCTTTCTTT.

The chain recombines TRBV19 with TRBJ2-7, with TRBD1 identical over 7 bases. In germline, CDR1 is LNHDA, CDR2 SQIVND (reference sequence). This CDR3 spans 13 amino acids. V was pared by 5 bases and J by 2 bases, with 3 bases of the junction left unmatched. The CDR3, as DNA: TGTGCCAGTAGTCCCGGGACAGCCTACGAGCAGTACTTC. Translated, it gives CASSPGTAYEQYF.

The CDR3 loop is CASSSGTAYQPQHF. The CDR3 DNA follows: TGTGCCAGCAGCTCAGGGACCGCCTATCAGCCCCAGCATTTT. The V and J genes are TRBV9 and TRBJ1-5; maybe TRBD1 (5 bases). Trimming removed 4 bases at V and 5 bases at J, with 13 bases between. The CDR3 is 14 residues long. CDR1 is SGDLS and CDR2 is YYNGEE in the germline V gene. Drawing the rest from reference TRBV9 and TRBJ1-5, the complete variable domain is DSGVTQTPKHLITATGQRVTLRCSPRSGDLSVYWYQQSLDQGLQFLIQYYNGEERAKGNILERFSAQQFPDLHSELNLSSLELGDSALYFCASSSGTAYQPQHFGDGTRLSIL.

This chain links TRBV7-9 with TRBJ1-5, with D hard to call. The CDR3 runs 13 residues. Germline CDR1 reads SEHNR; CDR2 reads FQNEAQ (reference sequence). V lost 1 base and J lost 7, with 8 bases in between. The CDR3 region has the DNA TGTGCCAGCAGCTTAGACTCGGGACAGCCCCAGCATTTT. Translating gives CASSLDSGQPQHF.

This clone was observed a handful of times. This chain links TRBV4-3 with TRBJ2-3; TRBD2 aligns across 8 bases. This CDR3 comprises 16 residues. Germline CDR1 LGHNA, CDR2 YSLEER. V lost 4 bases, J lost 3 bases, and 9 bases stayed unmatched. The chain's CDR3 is CASSPREGTVTDTQYF. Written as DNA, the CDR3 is TGCGCCAGCAGCCCCCGGGAGGGGACGGTTACAGATACGCAGTATTTT.

CDR3 DNA: TGCAGCGTTAATTTCGGCAACACTGAAGCTTTCTTT. Translating it yields CSVNFGNTEAFF. The V gene is TRBV29-1, the J gene TRBJ1-1; D call uncertain. The length of the CDR3 is 12 residues. CDR1 SQVTM and CDR2 ANQGSEA come from the germline V gene. V lost 5 bases to trimming and J lost 2 bases, with 9 bases between them. The variable domain in full, with the rest retrieved from reference TRBV29-1 and TRBJ1-1, is SAVISQKPSRDICQRGTSLTIQCQVDSQVTMMFWYRQQPGQSLTLIATANQGSEATYESGFVIDKFPISRPNLTFSTLTVSNMSPEDSSIYLCSVNFGNTEAFFGQGTRLTVV.

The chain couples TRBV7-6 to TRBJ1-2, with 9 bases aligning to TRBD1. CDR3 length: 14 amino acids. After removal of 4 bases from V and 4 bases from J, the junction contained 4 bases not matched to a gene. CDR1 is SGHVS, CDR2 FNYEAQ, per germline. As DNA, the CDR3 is TGTGCCAGCAGCTCGGACAGGGGTGGCTATGGCTACACCTTC. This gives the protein CASSSDRGGYGYTF.

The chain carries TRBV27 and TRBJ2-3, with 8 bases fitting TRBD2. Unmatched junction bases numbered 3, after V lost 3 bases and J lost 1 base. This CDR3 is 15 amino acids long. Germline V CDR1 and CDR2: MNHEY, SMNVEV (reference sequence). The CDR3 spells CASSFGTRGTDTQYF. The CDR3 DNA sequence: TGTGCCAGCAGTTTCGGGACTAGAGGCACAGATACGCAGTATTTT.

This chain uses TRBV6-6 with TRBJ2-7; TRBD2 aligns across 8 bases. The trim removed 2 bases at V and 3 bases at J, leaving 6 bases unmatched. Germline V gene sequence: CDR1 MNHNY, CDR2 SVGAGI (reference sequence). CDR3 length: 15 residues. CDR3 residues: CASSYERGRRYEQYF. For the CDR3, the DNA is TGTGCCAGCAGTTACGAGCGGGGGAGGCGCTACGAGCAGTACTTC.

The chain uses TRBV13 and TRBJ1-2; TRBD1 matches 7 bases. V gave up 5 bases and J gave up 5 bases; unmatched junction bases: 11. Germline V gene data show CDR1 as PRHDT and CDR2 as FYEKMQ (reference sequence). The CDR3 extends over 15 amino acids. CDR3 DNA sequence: TGTGCCAGCAGCGTCTCCGGGACAGCGGGGTATGGCTACACCTTC. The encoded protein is CASSVSGTAGYGYTF.

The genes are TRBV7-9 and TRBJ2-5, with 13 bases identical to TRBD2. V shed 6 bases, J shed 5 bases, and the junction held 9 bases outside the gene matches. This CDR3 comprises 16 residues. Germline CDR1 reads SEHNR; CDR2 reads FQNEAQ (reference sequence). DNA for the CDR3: TGTGCCAGCAGACCCGGACTAGCGGGGGCTGGTGAGACCCAGTACTTC. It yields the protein CASRPGLAGAGETQYF.

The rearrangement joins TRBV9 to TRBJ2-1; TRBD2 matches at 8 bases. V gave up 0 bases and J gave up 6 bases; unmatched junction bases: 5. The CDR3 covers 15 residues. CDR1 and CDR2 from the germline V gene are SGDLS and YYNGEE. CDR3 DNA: TGTGCCAGCAGCGTAGGTAGCGGGACGGGCAATGAGCAGTTCTTC. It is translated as CASSVGSGTGNEQFF.

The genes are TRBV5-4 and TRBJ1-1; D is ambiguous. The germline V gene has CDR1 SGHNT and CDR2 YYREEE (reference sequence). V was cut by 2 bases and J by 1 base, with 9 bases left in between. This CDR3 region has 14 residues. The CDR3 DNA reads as TGTGCCAGCAGCTTCCTTCGACGGAACACTGAAGCTTTCTTT. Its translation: CASSFLRRNTEAFF.